This T cell receptor (beta chain) was observed in a study of T-cell reconstitution after alpha-beta-depleted transplantation in children. Whole-study findings and limits: Newly produced T cells mostly provided counts and TCRbeta diversity after one year, as hyperexpanded clones declined. Several hundred expanded graft clones reportedly gave rise to the alpha-beta T cells present about two months after transplant. For some patients, TCRbeta diversity was high at day 60 because of recipient T cells and thymic progenitors that survived.

This clonotype was seen a handful of times. Its antigen is still unknown. Trimming took off 6 bases at V and 0 bases at J, with 9 bases between the two ends. The CDR3 has 14 amino acids. The germline CDR1 and CDR2 sequences are MGHDK and SYGVNS. The TCRbeta library incorporated unique molecular identifiers. TCRdb re-called the PCR reads through MiXCR, storing one row per CDR3 protein. This repertoire shows a few hundred thousand distinct CDR3 sequences, 27% found once; its top ten account for 30% to 40%. The V and J genes are TRBV25-1 and TRBJ2-1, with TRBD2 as a possible D gene (5 bases). This clonotype originated in a boy younger than two with Wiskott-Aldrich syndrome, due to receive a stem cell transplant. Sample: PBMCs, taken before TCRalphabeta/CD19-depleted stem cell transplant. DNA of the CDR3: TGTGCCAGCAGAGCTAGCCGCTCCTACAATGAGCAGTTCTTC. This encodes CASRASRSYNEQFF.